Presented here are 32 T cell receptor beta chains from one specimen sequenced in a study of OX40 agonist ivuxolimab in advanced cancers. Here immunoSEQ multiplex PCR was the method, and the copy in TCRdb shows in-frame clones only, minus some. This table has more than 25,000 clones, around 86% appearing once. The sample consisted of CD4+ or CD8+ T cells sorted from blood, taken in a trial of the OX40 agonist ivuxolimab. These receptors originate from an adult with an advanced solid tumor such as melanoma, head and neck, liver or kidney cancer.

This sequence joins TRBV4-1 and TRBJ1-1; D may be TRBD1 (6 bases). Germline V gives CDR1 MGHRA, CDR2 YSYEKL. The length of the CDR3 is 15 residues. V lost 2 bases and J lost 5, with 15 bases in between. The CDR3 loop reads CASSQPYRDRTEAFF. In nucleotides, the CDR3 is TGCGCCAGCAGCCAACCCTACAGGGACCGAACTGAAGCTTTCTTT.

The rearrangement joins TRBV11-2 to TRBJ2-2; possibly TRBD1 for D (6 bases). This CDR3 has 15 amino acids. Germline values: CDR1 SGHAT, CDR2 FQNNGV. Deletions cut 1 base from V and 6 bases from J, with 12 bases between. The CDR3 DNA follows: TGTGCCAGCAGCTTAGGGTCCGGGACATCCGGGGAGCTGTTTTTT. This translates into CASSLGSGTSGELFF.

The rearrangement links TRBV28 to TRBJ1-3; D perhaps matches TRBD1 (5 bases). Trimming pared 6 bases from V and 0 bases from J, leaving 18 bases between. This CDR3 comprises 17 residues. Germline lookup yields CDR1 MDHEN and CDR2 SYDVKM. CDR3 nucleotide sequence: TGTGCCAGCAGCCCCCTGCTGGGACCGAGCTCTGGAAACACCATATATTTT. Protein product: CASSPLLGPSSGNTIYF.

The J gene is TRBJ2-7, the V gene TRBV13; maybe TRBD2 (5 bases). CDR3 length equals 15 residues. Germline CDR1 reads PRHDT; CDR2 reads FYEKMQ (reference sequence). V was clipped by 5 bases and J by 2 bases, with 16 bases between them. The CDR3 sequence: CASSRRGGRTYEQYF. The CDR3, as DNA: TGTGCCAGCAGCCGCCGGGGTGGGCGCACCTACGAGCAGTACTTC.

For the CDR3, the DNA is TGTGCCAGCAGCCCGGTAGCGGGGGGCACAGATACGCAGTATTTT. Its translation is CASSPVAGGTDTQYF. V gene TRBV7-6 combines with J gene TRBJ2-3, with 9 bases identical to TRBD2. CDR3 length: 15 amino acids. The ends lost 5 bases at V and 1 base at J; junction bases unmatched: 4. CDR1 is SGHVS, CDR2 FNYEAQ, per germline.

This chain joins TRBV7-9 and TRBJ2-4; tentatively, D is TRBD1 (6 bases). Per germline, CDR1 SEHNR and CDR2 FQNEAQ (reference sequence). V was pared by 4 bases and J by 4 bases, with 11 bases between. The CDR3 has 14 residues. CDR3 in amino acids: CASSSGQMKNIQYF. In DNA, the CDR3 is TGTGCCAGCAGCTCCGGACAGATGAAAAACATTCAGTACTTC.

This chain joins TRBV28 and TRBJ2-7; 8 bases match TRBD2. V dropped 1 base and J dropped 3; count of bases not matched to a gene: 5. The CDR3 loop spans 15 amino acids. Germline values: CDR1 MDHEN, CDR2 SYDVKM. CDR3 sequence (DNA): TGTGCCAGCAGTTTATACAGCGGGAGCGGCTACGAGCAGTACTTC. Its protein is CASSLYSGSGYEQYF.

This clone was seen only once. The J gene is TRBJ2-1, the V gene TRBV10-3; tentative D call: TRBD2 (6 bases). The CDR3 consists of 12 residues. V lost 10 bases to trimming and J lost 5 bases, with 12 bases between them. The germline V gene encodes CDR1 ENHRY and CDR2 SYGVKD. CDR3 sequence (DNA): TGTGCCACCCAACGGGGGAACAATGAGCAGTTCTTC. Protein: CATQRGNNEQFF.

Remarks on this clone: Other DNA sequences within the sample encode an identical CDR3. The chain links TRBV6-6 to TRBJ2-1; unclear D gene. Germline-derived CDR1 and CDR2 are MNHNY and SVGAGI (reference sequence). Between the trimmed V and J ends, which lost 0 bases and 4 bases, there was a span of 1 base. The CDR3 runs to 12 residues. CDR3 residues: CASSYSYNEQFF. The CDR3 DNA sequence: TGTGCCAGCAGTTACTCATACAATGAGCAGTTCTTC.

This chain connects TRBV4-2 to TRBJ1-2, with TRBD1 identical over 9 bases. The germline V gene has CDR1 LGHNA and CDR2 YNFKEQ. Losses at the gene ends were 0 bases for V and 4 bases for J; bases not matched to a gene: 6. CDR3 length: 16 residues. Here the CDR3 reads CASSQDPDRGGYGYTF. In nucleotides, the CDR3 is TGTGCCAGCAGCCAAGATCCCGACAGGGGGGGCTATGGCTACACCTTC.

By sample fraction, this clone is medium-sized. The chain carries TRBV4-1 and TRBJ2-7; D call uncertain. The CDR3 loop spans 14 amino acids. The germline V gene encodes CDR1 MGHRA and CDR2 YSYEKL. The ends were cut back, 3 bases at V and 3 bases at J, with 12 bases in the middle. CDR3 in amino acids: CASSQGDLHYEQYF. DNA for the CDR3: TGCGCCAGCAGCCAGGGCGACTTACACTACGAGCAGTACTTC.

The J gene is TRBJ2-5, the V gene TRBV5-4; 10 bases match TRBD2. This CDR3 has 15 amino acids. Germline values: CDR1 SGHNT, CDR2 YYREEE (reference sequence). The J segment lost 1 base and the V segment lost 8 bases, leaving 8 bases of the junction unmatched. The CDR3 spells CASSVSGGVQETQYF. Here the CDR3 DNA reads TGTGCCAGTTCCGTAAGCGGGGGGGTCCAAGAGACCCAGTACTTC.

In this sample, this clone turned up a few times. The rearrangement uses TRBV2 and TRBJ2-1; D uncertain. The CDR3 extends over 10 amino acids. Germline CDR1 is SNHLY and CDR2 is FYNNEI. Trimming took 6 bases from V and 8 from J, leaving 5 bases between them. In DNA form, the CDR3 reads TGTGCCAGCAGGGCTTATGAGCAGTTCTTC. As protein: CASRAYEQFF.

The chain couples TRBV28 to TRBJ2-7; D possibly corresponds to TRBD1 (6 bases). The CDR3 spans 12 residues. V lost 6 bases, J lost 6 bases, and 12 bases lay in between. The germline gives CDR1 MDHEN, CDR2 SYDVKM. CDR3 sequence: CASSPDSREQYF. CDR3 DNA sequence: TGTGCCAGCAGCCCGGACAGTCGCGAGCAGTACTTC.

DNA for the CDR3: TGTGCCAGTAGTATAGGTCAGGGAAGGACTGAAGCTTTCTTT. It encodes CASSIGQGRTEAFF. The rearrangement uses TRBV19 and TRBJ1-1; a possible D gene is TRBD1 (5 bases). Germline V gene lookup returns CDR1 LNHDA and CDR2 SQIVND (reference sequence). V lost 1 base and J 5 bases, leaving 11 bases between the germline ends. The CDR3 runs to 14 residues.

The chain is built from TRBV7-8 and TRBJ1-5; no definite D call. With 6 bases removed from V and 2 bases from J, the gap between germline ends came to 17 bases. The CDR3 has 16 amino acids. Germline V lookup: CDR1 SGHVS, CDR2 FQNEAQ. CDR3 coding DNA: TGTGCCAGCAGTTATTTACCCGAGGGCGGCAATCAGCCCCAGCATTTT. Translating gives CASSYLPEGGNQPQHF.

The chain recombines TRBV9 with TRBJ2-4, with 7 bases matching TRBD2. Germline V gene lookup returns CDR1 SGDLS and CDR2 YYNGEE. Trimming cost V 0 bases and J 7 bases; bases outside gene matches: 4. CDR3 length equals 14 residues. CDR3 in amino acids: CASSVALGGNIQYF. In nucleotides, the CDR3 is TGTGCCAGCAGCGTAGCTCTCGGGGGGAACATTCAGTACTTC.

V is TRBV7-9 and J is TRBJ2-7, with D unclear. CDR1 SEHNR and CDR2 FQNEAQ come from the germline V gene (reference sequence). The V and J ends lost 7 bases and 4 bases respectively, with 11 bases between them. The CDR3 is made up of 12 amino acids. CDR3 sequence reads: CASTFAGYEQYF. DNA for the CDR3: TGTGCCAGCACCTTTGCTGGTTACGAGCAGTACTTC. The full variable domain, in which reference TRBV7-9 and TRBJ2-7 provide the parts outside the CDR3, is DTGVSQNPRHKITKRGQNVTFRCDPISEHNRLYWYRQTLGQGPEFLTYFQNEAQLEKSRLLSDRFSAERPKGSFSTLEIQRTEQGDSAMYLCASTFAGYEQYFGPGTRLTVT.

The chain couples TRBV27 to TRBJ2-1, with D unresolved. The V gene lost 3 bases and the J gene lost 7 bases, with 7 bases spanning the gap. Germline V CDR1 and CDR2: MNHEY, SMNVEV (reference sequence). The CDR3 length is 12 residues. CDR3 in amino acids: CASSLMGNEQFF. CDR3 DNA sequence: TGTGCCAGCAGTTTGATGGGGAATGAGCAGTTCTTC.

This clone was counted between two and nine times. The V and J genes are TRBV4-1 and TRBJ2-2; 8 positions match TRBD2. V lost 4 bases to trimming and J lost 4 bases; unmatched junction nucleotides: 2. Germline V CDR1 and CDR2: MGHRA, YSYEKL. This CDR3 comprises 14 residues. Here the CDR3 reads CASSRTSSTGELFF. DNA of the CDR3: TGCGCCAGCAGCCGGACTAGCAGCACCGGGGAGCTGTTTTTT.

The V gene is TRBV5-7, the J gene TRBJ1-1; possible D gene TRBD1, 5 bases. TRBV5-7 is sorted into the ORF group, with uncertain function. Deletions cut 0 bases from V and 6 bases from J, with 24 bases between. This CDR3 is 18 amino acids long. The CDR3 DNA reads as TGTGCCAGCAGCTTGGTTGGGGAGGGCGGGGGTCGTGGGTCTGAAGCTTTCTTT. Protein product: CASSLVGEGGGRGSEAFF.

The chain combines TRBV5-1 with TRBJ2-1; 8 positions agree with TRBD2. Germline loops: CDR1 SGHRS, CDR2 YFSETQ. This CDR3 is 17 amino acids long. V lost 0 bases, J lost 5 bases, and 10 bases stayed unmatched. CDR3 residues: CASSLAGVGGGNNEQFF. The CDR3, as DNA: TGCGCCAGCAGCTTGGCAGGAGTAGGCGGGGGGAACAATGAGCAGTTCTTC.

The table lists this clone with a count of one. The rearrangement links TRBV10-2 to TRBJ2-1; 9 bases align to TRBD2. Trimming took 7 bases from V and 5 from J; bases not matched to a gene: 12. The CDR3 runs 16 residues. The germline V gene has CDR1 WSHSY and CDR2 SAAADI. CDR3 in DNA: TGCGCCAGCACCATCGGCGCGGGAGGGCCCCACAATGAGCAGTTCTTC. Its protein product is CASTIGAGGPHNEQFF.

The chain links TRBV28 to TRBJ1-1; no reliable D call. Germline CDR1 reads MDHEN; CDR2 reads SYDVKM. V was trimmed by 3 bases and J by 1 base, leaving 3 bases between them. There are 12 residues in the CDR3. CDR3 DNA sequence: TGTGCCAGCAGTTTTAGGAACACTGAAGCTTTCTTT. Its protein is CASSFRNTEAFF.

In DNA form, the CDR3 reads TGTGCCAGCGCCTTCGGGTTAGGCAACACCATATATTTT. This translates into CASAFGLGNTIYF. The V gene is TRBV28, the J gene TRBJ1-3; unclear D gene. CDR3 size: 13 residues. The germline V and J ends were trimmed by 8 bases and 7 bases, with 15 bases remaining between them. CDR1 and CDR2 from the germline V gene are MDHEN and SYDVKM.

V gene TRBV21-1 combines with J gene TRBJ1-1. TRBV21-1 counts as a pseudogene. The CDR3 length is 14 residues. CDR3 bases: TGTGCCAGCAGCATGCCGGAGGGACGTTGGGGAGCTTTCTTT. This encodes CASSMPEGRWGAFF.

The chain has TRBV7-2 and TRBJ2-2; 7 bases map to TRBD1. The germline V gene encodes CDR1 SGHTA and CDR2 FQGNSA. This CDR3 has 16 residues. With 1 base clipped from V and 5 bases from J, the junction kept 7 bases outside the gene matches. The CDR3 region is CASSLGPGGWTGELFF. The CDR3 bases are TGTGCCAGCAGCTTAGGTCCAGGGGGATGGACCGGGGAGCTGTTTTTT.

V and J are TRBV4-1 and TRBJ2-1; D is ambiguous. CDR3 size: 16 residues. The germline CDR1 and CDR2 sequences are MGHRA and YSYEKL. Trimming removed 1 base from V and 0 bases from J, with 10 bases in between. CDR3 loop: CASSQGVRPSYNEQFF. CDR3 coding DNA: TGCGCCAGCAGCCAAGGGGTCCGCCCCTCCTACAATGAGCAGTTCTTC.

J is TRBJ2-5 and V is TRBV10-3, with 8 bases identical to TRBD2. This CDR3 has 15 amino acids. V lost 4 bases to trimming and J lost 4 bases; unmatched junction nucleotides: 8. Germline loops: CDR1 ENHRY, CDR2 SYGVKD. The CDR3 loop is CAISGISGRVETQYF. The CDR3 nucleotides read TGTGCCATCAGTGGTATCAGCGGGAGAGTAGAGACCCAGTACTTC.

The gene calls are TRBV4-2 and TRBJ2-4, with no clear D. In germline, CDR1 is LGHNA, CDR2 YNFKEQ. The CDR3 loop spans 14 amino acids. V was cut by 1 base and J by 3 bases, with 7 bases left in between. The DNA for the CDR3 is TGTGCCAGCAGCCAAGGTTACGGCAAAAACATTCAGTACTTC. It specifies CASSQGYGKNIQYF.

In the case of this clone: A much larger clone differs from this one at a single base, so this may be a read error. Different DNA sequences within this sample yield the same CDR3. The CDR3 bases are TGCAGCGTTGCAGGTCTAGGTGGCTACACCTTC. It yields the protein CSVAGLGGYTF. V usage is TRBV29-1 and J usage is TRBJ1-2, with D uncertain. Looked up from germline, CDR1 is SQVTM and CDR2 is ANQGSEA. The CDR3 runs to 11 residues. With 4 bases removed from V and 7 bases from J, the gap between germline ends came to 10 bases.

CDR3: CASSLEVGSAGELFF. The CDR3 DNA is TGCGCCAGCAGCTTGGAGGTCGGATCGGCCGGGGAGCTGTTTTTT. The chain is built from TRBV5-1 and TRBJ2-2; no clear D gene. CDR1 and CDR2 (germline): SGHRS, YFSETQ. The ends were cut back, 0 bases at V and 6 bases at J, with 12 bases in the middle. The CDR3 is 15 residues long.